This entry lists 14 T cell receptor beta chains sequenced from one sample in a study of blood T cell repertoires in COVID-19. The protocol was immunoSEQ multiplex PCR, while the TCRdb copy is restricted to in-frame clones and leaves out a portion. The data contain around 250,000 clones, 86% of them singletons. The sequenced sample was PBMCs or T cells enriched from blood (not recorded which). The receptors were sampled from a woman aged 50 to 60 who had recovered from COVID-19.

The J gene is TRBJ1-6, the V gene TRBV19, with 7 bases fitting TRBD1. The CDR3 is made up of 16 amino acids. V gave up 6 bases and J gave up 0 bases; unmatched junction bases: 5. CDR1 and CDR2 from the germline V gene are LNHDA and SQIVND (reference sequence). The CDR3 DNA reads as TGTGCCAGTAGGGACAGGACGAGCTCCTATAATTCACCCCTCCACTTT. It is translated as CASRDRTSSYNSPLHF.

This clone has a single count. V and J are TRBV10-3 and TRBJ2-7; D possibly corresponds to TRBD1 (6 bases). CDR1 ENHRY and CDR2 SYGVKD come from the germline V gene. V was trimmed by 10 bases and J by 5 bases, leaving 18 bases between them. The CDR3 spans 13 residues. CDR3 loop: CASSTGQFNEQYF. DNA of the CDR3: TGTGCCAGCAGCACGGGACAATTCAACGAGCAGTACTTC.

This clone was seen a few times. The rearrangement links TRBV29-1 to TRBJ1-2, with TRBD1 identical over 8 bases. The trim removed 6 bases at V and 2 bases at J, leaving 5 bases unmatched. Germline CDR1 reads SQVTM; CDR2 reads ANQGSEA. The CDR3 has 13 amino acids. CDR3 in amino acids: CSVQRDRNYGYTF. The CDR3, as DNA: TGCAGCGTCCAAAGGGACAGGAACTATGGCTACACCTTC.

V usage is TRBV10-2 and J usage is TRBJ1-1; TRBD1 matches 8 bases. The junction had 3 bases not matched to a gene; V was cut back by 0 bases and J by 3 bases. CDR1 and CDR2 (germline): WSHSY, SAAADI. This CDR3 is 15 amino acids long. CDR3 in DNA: TGCGCCAGCAGTGAGTCGACGACAGGGGACACTGAAGCTTTCTTT. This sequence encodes CASSESTTGDTEAFF.

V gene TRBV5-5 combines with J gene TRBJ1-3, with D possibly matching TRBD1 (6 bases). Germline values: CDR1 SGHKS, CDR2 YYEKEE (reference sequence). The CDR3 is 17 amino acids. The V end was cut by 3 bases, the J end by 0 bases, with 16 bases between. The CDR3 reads CASSSSPDRHSGNTIYF. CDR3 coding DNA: TGTGCCAGCAGCTCGTCACCTGACAGGCACTCTGGAAACACCATATATTTT.

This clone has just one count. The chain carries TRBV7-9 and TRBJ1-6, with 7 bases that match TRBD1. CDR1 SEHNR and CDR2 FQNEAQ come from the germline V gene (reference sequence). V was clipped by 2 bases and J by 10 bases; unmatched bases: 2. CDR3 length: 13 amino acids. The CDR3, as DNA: TGTGCCAGCAGCTTAACAGGGGAATCACCCCTCCACTTT. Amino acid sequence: CASSLTGESPLHF.

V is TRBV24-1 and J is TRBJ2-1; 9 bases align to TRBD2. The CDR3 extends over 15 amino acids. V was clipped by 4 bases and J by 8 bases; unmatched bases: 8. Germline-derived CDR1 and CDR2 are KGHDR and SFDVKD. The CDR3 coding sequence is TGTGCCACCAGTGACCGCCGGCGCGGGGGGGATGAGCAGTTCTTC. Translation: CATSDRRRGGDEQFF.

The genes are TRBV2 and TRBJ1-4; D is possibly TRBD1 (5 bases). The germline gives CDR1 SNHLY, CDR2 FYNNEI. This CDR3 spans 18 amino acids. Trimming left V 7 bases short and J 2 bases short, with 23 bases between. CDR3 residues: CASNRRREVAGTNEKLFF. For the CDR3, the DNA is TGTGCCAGCAACCGACGCAGGGAAGTGGCCGGGACTAATGAAAAACTGTTTTTT.

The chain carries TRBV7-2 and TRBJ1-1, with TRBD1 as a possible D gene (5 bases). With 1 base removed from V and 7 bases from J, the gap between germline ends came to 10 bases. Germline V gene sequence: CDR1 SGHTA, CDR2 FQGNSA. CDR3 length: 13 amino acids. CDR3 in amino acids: CASSLGRRDEAFF. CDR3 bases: TGTGCCAGCAGCTTAGGTCGCAGGGATGAAGCTTTCTTT. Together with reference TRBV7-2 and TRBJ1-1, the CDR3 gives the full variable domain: GAGVSQSPSNKVTEKGKDVELRCDPISGHTALYWYRQSLGQGLEFLIYFQGNSAPDKSGLPSDRFSAERTGGSVSTLTIQRTQQEDSAVYLCASSLGRRDEAFFGQGTRLTVV.

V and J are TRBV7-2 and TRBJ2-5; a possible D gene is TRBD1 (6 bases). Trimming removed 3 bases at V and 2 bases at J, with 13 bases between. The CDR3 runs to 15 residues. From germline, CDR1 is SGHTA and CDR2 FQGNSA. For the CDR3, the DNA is TGTGCCAGCAGCTTGGTACAGGGAAGGCAAGAGACCCAGTACTTC. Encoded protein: CASSLVQGRQETQYF.

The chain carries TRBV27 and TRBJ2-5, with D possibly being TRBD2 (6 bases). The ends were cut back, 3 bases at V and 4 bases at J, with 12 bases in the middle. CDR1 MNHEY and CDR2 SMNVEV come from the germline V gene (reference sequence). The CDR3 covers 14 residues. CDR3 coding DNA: TGTGCCAGCAGTTTTGGGGGGTCCAGAGAGACCCAGTACTTC. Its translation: CASSFGGSRETQYF.

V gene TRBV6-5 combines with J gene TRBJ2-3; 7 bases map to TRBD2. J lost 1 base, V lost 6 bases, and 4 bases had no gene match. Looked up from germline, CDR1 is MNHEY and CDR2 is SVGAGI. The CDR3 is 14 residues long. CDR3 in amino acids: CASRAGRRTDTQYF. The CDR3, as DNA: TGTGCCAGCAGAGCGGGACGGCGCACAGATACGCAGTATTTT.

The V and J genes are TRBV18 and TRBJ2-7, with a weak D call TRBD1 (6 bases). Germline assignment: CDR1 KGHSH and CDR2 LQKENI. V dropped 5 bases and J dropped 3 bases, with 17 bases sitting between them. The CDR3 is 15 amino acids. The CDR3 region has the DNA TGTGCCAGCTCATTCACTTCCCAGACAGGCTACGAGCAGTACTTC. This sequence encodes CASSFTSQTGYEQYF.

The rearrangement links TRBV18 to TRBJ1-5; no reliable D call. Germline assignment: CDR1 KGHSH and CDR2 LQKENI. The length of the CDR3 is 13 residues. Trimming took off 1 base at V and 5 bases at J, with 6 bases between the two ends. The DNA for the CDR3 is TGTGCCAGCTCACCACAGTTAGATCAGCCCCAGCATTTT. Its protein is CASSPQLDQPQHF.